The 20 T cell receptor beta chains presented below share a single source sample, sequenced in a study of CD8+ T cells in alopecia areata. cDNA prepared by RNA extraction and subsequent reverse transcription served as the template for sequencing. Some clones are missing from TCRdb's copy, which holds only in-frame ones; the method was immunoSEQ multiplex PCR. Here the sample spans some 110,000 clones, roughly two fifths being singletons. Source material: CD4+ T cells sorted from blood. The receptors derive from a human donor with alopecia areata.

J is TRBJ2-1 and V is TRBV5-1, with a weak D call TRBD2 (6 bases). Trimming shortened V by 1 base and J by 3 bases, and 8 bases separated the two germline ends. The CDR3 spans 14 residues. The germline gives CDR1 SGHRS, CDR2 YFSETQ. The CDR3 sequence: CASSLRGDYNEQFF. Here the CDR3 DNA reads TGCGCCAGCAGCTTGCGCGGGGACTACAATGAGCAGTTCTTC.

This clone turned up a few times. The chain joins TRBV18 to TRBJ2-5; 7 bases match TRBD1. Germline V CDR1 and CDR2: KGHSH, LQKENI. The V and J ends lost 6 bases and 4 bases, in that order; junction bases with no gene match: 5. The CDR3 is 13 amino acids. DNA of the CDR3: TGTGCCAGCTCCCCGGGACAGAGAGAGACCCAGTACTTC. The encoded protein is CASSPGQRETQYF.

This clone has a single count. This CDR3 reads CASSLSGEDQPQHF. The CDR3 DNA follows: TGTGCCAGCAGCTTATCAGGGGAAGATCAGCCCCAGCATTTT. J is TRBJ1-5 and V is TRBV7-6; D possibly corresponds to TRBD1 (6 bases). Germline V gene sequence: CDR1 SGHVS, CDR2 FNYEAQ. The V and J ends lost 2 bases and 5 bases respectively, with 10 bases between them. CDR3 size: 14 residues.

The genes are TRBV29-1 and TRBJ1-1; D may be TRBD1 (6 bases). The germline CDR1 and CDR2 sequences are SQVTM and ANQGSEA. The CDR3 loop spans 16 amino acids. V lost 4 bases, J lost 3 bases, and 21 bases lay in between. The CDR3 here is CSVVGRGAERDTEAFF. For the CDR3, the DNA is TGCAGCGTTGTGGGCAGGGGCGCCGAGCGGGACACTGAAGCTTTCTTT.

The count of this clone is one. The junction departs from the called germline gene at one end, perhaps through a read error. This chain joins TRBV13 and TRBJ2-1; D perhaps matches TRBD1 (6 bases). Germline CDR1 and CDR2: PRHDT and FYEKMQ (reference sequence). The CDR3 spans 14 residues. The CDR3 DNA is TGTGCCAGCGGCTTAGACCACAGGGACCATGAGCAGTTCTTC. Residues: CASGLDHRDHEQFF.

This clone was detected a few times. V and J are TRBV7-9 and TRBJ2-1; D is possibly TRBD2 (5 bases). The germline CDR1 and CDR2 sequences are SEHNR and FQNEAQ (reference sequence). This CDR3 contains 16 residues. V lost 4 bases and J 1 base, leaving 14 bases between the germline ends. This CDR3 is CASSSSLGGSYNEQFF. The CDR3 coding sequence is TGTGCCAGCAGCTCCTCACTAGGTGGATCCTACAATGAGCAGTTCTTC.

This clone was counted only a few times. The sample holds other DNA sequences that translate to the same CDR3. The chain combines TRBV7-2 with TRBJ2-1; TRBD1 matches at 8 bases. The germline V gene encodes CDR1 SGHTA and CDR2 FQGNSA. CDR3 length: 13 amino acids. V shed 3 bases and J 5 bases; nucleotides not matched to a gene: 0. The CDR3 loop is CASSLDRDNEQFF. The CDR3 nucleotides are TGTGCCAGCAGCTTGGACAGGGACAATGAGCAGTTCTTC.

The table lists this clone with a count of one. V is TRBV30 and J is TRBJ1-2; the D gene is possibly TRBD1 (5 bases). CDR1 and CDR2 (germline): GTSNPN, SVGIG (reference sequence). This CDR3 has 12 amino acids. The V end lost 5 bases, the J end lost 2 bases, and 9 bases lay between the germline ends. The CDR3 nucleotides are TGTGCCTGGGAGGACATCAACTATGGCTACACCTTC. The encoded protein is CAWEDINYGYTF.

The chain has TRBV6-5 and TRBJ1-4, with 9 bases identical to TRBD1. The CDR3 length is 14 residues. Per the germline V gene, CDR1 is MNHEY and CDR2 is SVGAGI. Losses at the gene ends were 5 bases for V and 8 bases for J; bases not matched to a gene: 6. The chain's CDR3 is CASSPGQGWEKLFF. The CDR3 DNA sequence: TGTGCCAGCAGTCCGGGACAGGGATGGGAAAAACTGTTTTTT.

V usage is TRBV29-1 and J usage is TRBJ2-1, with 13 bases matching TRBD2. The V segment lost 6 bases and the J segment 7 bases; nucleotides outside the gene matches: 9. The length of the CDR3 is 15 residues. Germline CDR1 and CDR2: SQVTM and ANQGSEA. CDR3 in amino acids: CSVEALAGGRNEQFF. CDR3 nucleotides: TGCAGCGTGGAGGCACTAGCGGGAGGGCGGAATGAGCAGTTCTTC.

This sequence joins TRBV19 and TRBJ1-2; D remains ambiguous. The CDR3 sequence is 15 residues long. Germline assignment: CDR1 LNHDA and CDR2 SQIVND (reference sequence). Trimming stripped 9 bases from V and 2 bases from J, with 19 bases between. The CDR3 DNA reads TGTGCCAGCTGGTCCCCGGGAGTACCCAACTATGGCTACACCTTC. Protein sequence: CASWSPGVPNYGYTF.

This chain links TRBV29-1 with TRBJ2-7, with 7 positions matching TRBD1. The CDR3 is 13 residues long. From germline, CDR1 is SQVTM and CDR2 ANQGSEA. V dropped 6 bases and J dropped 0; count of bases not matched to a gene: 5. CDR3: CSVQRTGSYEQYF. CDR3 sequence (DNA): TGCAGCGTCCAACGGACAGGCTCCTACGAGCAGTACTTC.

This clone was seen more than once but under ten times. This chain joins TRBV7-9 and TRBJ2-2; perhaps D is TRBD1 or TRBD2 (5 bases each). This CDR3 region has 15 residues. Trimming took off 1 base at V and 0 bases at J, with 6 bases between the two ends. Germline loops: CDR1 SEHNR, CDR2 FQNEAQ (reference sequence). The CDR3 region has the DNA TGTGCCAGCAGCTTAGTGGGGGCGAACACCGGGGAGCTGTTTTTT. Translation: CASSLVGANTGELFF. Full variable domain (remainder filled in from reference TRBV7-9 and TRBJ2-2): DTGVSQNPRHKITKRGQNVTFRCDPISEHNRLYWYRQTLGQGPEFLTYFQNEAQLEKSRLLSDRFSAERPKGSFSTLEIQRTEQGDSAMYLCASSLVGANTGELFFGEGSRLTVL.

This clone appeared a single time. V gene TRBV5-1 combines with J gene TRBJ2-5, with 7 nucleotides matching TRBD2. This CDR3 spans 15 amino acids. J lost 2 bases, V lost 7 bases, and 11 bases had no gene match. CDR1 is SGHRS and CDR2 is YFSETQ in the germline V gene. CDR3 DNA: TGCGCCAGCCTGATCACGGGGGGACGTCAAGAGACCCAGTACTTC. It yields the protein CASLITGGRQETQYF.

The V call is TRBV6-5, the J call TRBJ2-3; TRBD1 matches 10 bases. The V segment lost 8 bases and the J segment 2 bases; nucleotides outside the gene matches: 7. The CDR3 runs to 15 residues. Germline CDR1 MNHEY, CDR2 SVGAGI. In DNA form, the CDR3 reads TGTGCCAGCCGAAGACAGGGGGCTAACACAGATACGCAGTATTTT. It specifies CASRRQGANTDTQYF.

This clone came up a few times. The J gene is TRBJ2-7, the V gene TRBV29-1, with D possibly matching TRBD2 (6 bases). Germline loops: CDR1 SQVTM, CDR2 ANQGSEA. The CDR3 length is 15 residues. The V gene lost 4 bases and the J gene lost 3 bases, with 19 bases spanning the gap. The CDR3 bases are TGCAGCGTTGGGCGGGACTCCTCACGAGACTACGAGCAGTACTTC. It codes for CSVGRDSSRDYEQYF.

This clone was seen a few times. The gene calls are TRBV29-1 and TRBJ2-2; D may be TRBD1 or TRBD2 (6 bases each). This CDR3 region has 14 residues. Deletions cut 4 bases from V and 5 bases from J, with 14 bases between. The V gene's germline CDR1 is SQVTM and CDR2 ANQGSEA. The CDR3 nucleotides are TGCAGCGTTGCGGTAAAAGGGGGGACCGGGGAGCTGTTTTTT. Its protein is CSVAVKGGTGELFF.

This chain connects TRBV9 to TRBJ2-1; the D gene is possibly TRBD2 (5 bases). The CDR3 consists of 14 residues. Looked up from germline, CDR1 is SGDLS and CDR2 is YYNGEE. V was clipped by 0 bases and J by 8 bases, with 12 bases between them. The CDR3 nucleotides are TGTGCCAGCAGCGTAGAGGAAGCGGTCGATGAGCAGTTCTTC. It encodes CASSVEEAVDEQFF.

In this sample, this clone turned up once. The chain links TRBV4-3 to TRBJ1-2, with 7 bases fitting TRBD1. Germline V lookup: CDR1 LGHNA, CDR2 YSLEER. The CDR3 is made up of 14 amino acids. Unmatched junction bases numbered 5, after V lost 3 bases and J lost 4 bases. CDR3 residues: CASSQETGPYGYTF. As DNA, the CDR3 is TGCGCCAGCAGCCAGGAGACAGGGCCCTATGGCTACACCTTC.

Only a few counts were recorded for this clone. The V gene is TRBV29-1, the J gene TRBJ1-2; D is uncertain. CDR3 length: 12 amino acids. Per the germline V gene, CDR1 is SQVTM and CDR2 is ANQGSEA. Between the trimmed V and J ends, which lost 6 bases and 4 bases, there was a span of 12 bases. In nucleotides, the CDR3 is TGCAGCGTGACGGGTAGGAGCTATGGCTACACCTTC. Its protein product is CSVTGRSYGYTF.